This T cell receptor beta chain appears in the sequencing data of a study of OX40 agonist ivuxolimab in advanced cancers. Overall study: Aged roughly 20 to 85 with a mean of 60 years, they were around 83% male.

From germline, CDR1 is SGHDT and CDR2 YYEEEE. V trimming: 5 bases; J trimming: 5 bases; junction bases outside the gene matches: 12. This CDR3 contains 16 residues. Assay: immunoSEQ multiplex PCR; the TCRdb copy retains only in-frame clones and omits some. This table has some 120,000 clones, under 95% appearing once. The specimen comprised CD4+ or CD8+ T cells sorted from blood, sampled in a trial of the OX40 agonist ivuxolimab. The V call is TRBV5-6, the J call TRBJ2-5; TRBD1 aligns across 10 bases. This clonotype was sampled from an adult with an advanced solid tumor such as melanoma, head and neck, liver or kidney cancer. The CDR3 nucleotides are TGTGCCAGCAGTCAGAACCCGGGACAGGGGAGGGAGACCCAGTACTTC. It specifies CASSQNPGQGRETQYF.